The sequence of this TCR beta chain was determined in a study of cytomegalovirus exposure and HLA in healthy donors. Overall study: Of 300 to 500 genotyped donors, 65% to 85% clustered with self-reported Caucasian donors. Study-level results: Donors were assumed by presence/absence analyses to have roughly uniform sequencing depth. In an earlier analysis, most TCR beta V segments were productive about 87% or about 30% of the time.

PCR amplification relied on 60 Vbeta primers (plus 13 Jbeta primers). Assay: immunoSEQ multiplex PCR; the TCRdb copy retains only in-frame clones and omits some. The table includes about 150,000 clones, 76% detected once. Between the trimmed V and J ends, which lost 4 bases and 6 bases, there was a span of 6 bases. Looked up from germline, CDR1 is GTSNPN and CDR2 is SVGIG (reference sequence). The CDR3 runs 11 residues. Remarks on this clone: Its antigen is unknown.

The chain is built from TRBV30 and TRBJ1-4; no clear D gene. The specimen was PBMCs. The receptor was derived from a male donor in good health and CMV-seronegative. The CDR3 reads CAWILDEKLFF. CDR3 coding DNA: TGTGCCTGGATCCTAGATGAAAAACTGTTTTTT.